This paragraph reports one T cell receptor (beta chain). The antigen remains unidentified. This specimen belongs to a study of OX40 agonist ivuxolimab in advanced cancers. General study points: Low normalized T-cell clonal expansion was also seen in some nonresponders. Clones of CD4+ and CD8+ blood T cells grew by week 6 at doses of 0.1 to 3.0 mg/kg.

V lost 5 bases, J lost 1 base, and 11 bases lay in between. The CDR3 length is 14 residues. Germline V gene lookup returns CDR1 SEHNR and CDR2 FQNEAQ (reference sequence). The protocol was immunoSEQ multiplex PCR, while the TCRdb copy is restricted to in-frame clones and leaves out a portion. The table lists 45,000 to 65,000 clones, about four fifths of them singletons, with around 2.3% in the top ten. The TCR comes from an adult with an advanced solid tumor such as melanoma, head and neck, liver or kidney cancer. The V gene is TRBV7-9, the J gene TRBJ1-1; D is undetermined. The sample in question was CD4+ or CD8+ T cells sorted from blood, obtained in a trial of the OX40 agonist ivuxolimab. The CDR3: CASSPPVANTEAFF. The CDR3 nucleotides read TGTGCCAGCAGCCCCCCGGTTGCGAACACTGAAGCTTTCTTT.